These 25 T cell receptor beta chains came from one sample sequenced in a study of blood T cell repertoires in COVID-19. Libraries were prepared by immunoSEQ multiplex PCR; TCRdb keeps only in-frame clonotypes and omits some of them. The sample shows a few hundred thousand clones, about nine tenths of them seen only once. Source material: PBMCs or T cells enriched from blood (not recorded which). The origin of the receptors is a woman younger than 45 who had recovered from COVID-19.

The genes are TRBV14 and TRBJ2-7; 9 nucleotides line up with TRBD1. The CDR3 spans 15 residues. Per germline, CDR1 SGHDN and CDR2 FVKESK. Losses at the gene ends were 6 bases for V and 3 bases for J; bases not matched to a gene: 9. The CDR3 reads CASRPRGTGNYEQYF. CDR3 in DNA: TGTGCCAGCAGACCCAGGGGGACAGGGAACTACGAGCAGTACTTC.

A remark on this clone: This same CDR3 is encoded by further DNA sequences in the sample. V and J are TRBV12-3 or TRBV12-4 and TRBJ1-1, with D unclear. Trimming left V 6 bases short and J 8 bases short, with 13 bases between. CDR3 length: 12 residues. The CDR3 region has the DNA TGTGCCAGCAGCCCGCCCGGTACCGAAGCTTTCTTT. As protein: CASSPPGTEAFF.

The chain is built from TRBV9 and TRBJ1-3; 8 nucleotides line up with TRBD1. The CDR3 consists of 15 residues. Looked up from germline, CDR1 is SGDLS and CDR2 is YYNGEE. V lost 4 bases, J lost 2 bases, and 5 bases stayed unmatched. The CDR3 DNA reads TGTGCCAGCAGCCGGGACAGGCCGGCTGGAAACACCATATATTTT. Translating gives CASSRDRPAGNTIYF.

The CDR3 nucleotides read TGTGCCAGCAGCCGCCCCGGGACAGGCCGCGAGCAGTACTTC. Amino acids: CASSRPGTGREQYF. J is TRBJ2-7 and V is TRBV7-2; 8 nucleotides line up with TRBD1. This CDR3 comprises 14 residues. Germline loops: CDR1 SGHTA, CDR2 FQGNSA. With V trimmed by 5 bases and J by 6 bases, 9 bases remained unmatched.

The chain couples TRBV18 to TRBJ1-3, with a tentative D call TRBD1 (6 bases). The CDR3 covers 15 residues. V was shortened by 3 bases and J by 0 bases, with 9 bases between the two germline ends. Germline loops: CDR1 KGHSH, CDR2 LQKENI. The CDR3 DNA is TGTGCCAGCTCACCGGACAGTATCTCTGGAAACACCATATATTTT. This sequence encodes CASSPDSISGNTIYF.

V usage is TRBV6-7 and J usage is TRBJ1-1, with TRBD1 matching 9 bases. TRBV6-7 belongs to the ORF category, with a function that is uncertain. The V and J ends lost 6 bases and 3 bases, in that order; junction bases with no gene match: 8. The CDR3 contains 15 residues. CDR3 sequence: CASSYRGRRDTEAFF. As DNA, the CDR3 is TGTGCCAGCAGCTACAGGGGGCGAAGGGACACTGAAGCTTTCTTT.

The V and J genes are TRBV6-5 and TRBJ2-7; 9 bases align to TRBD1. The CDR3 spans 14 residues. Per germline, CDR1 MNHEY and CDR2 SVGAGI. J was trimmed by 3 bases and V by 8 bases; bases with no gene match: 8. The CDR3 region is CASGDRAGSYEQYF. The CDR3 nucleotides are TGTGCCAGCGGGGACAGGGCGGGTAGCTACGAGCAGTACTTC.

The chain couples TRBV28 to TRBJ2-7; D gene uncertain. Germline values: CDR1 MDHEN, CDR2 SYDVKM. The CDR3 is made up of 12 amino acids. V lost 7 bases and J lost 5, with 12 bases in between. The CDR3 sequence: CASMSVRNEQYF. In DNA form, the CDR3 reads TGTGCCAGCATGTCTGTCAGGAACGAGCAGTACTTC. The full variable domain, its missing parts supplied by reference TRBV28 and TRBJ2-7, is DVKVTQSSRYLVKRTGEKVFLECVQDMDHENMFWYRQDPGLGLRLIYFSYDVKMKEKGDIPEGYSVSREKKERFSLILESASTNQTSMYLCASMSVRNEQYFGPGTRLTVT.

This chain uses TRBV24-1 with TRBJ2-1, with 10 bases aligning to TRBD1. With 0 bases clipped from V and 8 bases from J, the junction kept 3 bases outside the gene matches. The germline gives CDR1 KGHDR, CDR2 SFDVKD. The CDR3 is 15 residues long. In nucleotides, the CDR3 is TGTGCCACCAGTGATTTGGGACAGGGGGTTGATGAGCAGTTCTTC. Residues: CATSDLGQGVDEQFF.

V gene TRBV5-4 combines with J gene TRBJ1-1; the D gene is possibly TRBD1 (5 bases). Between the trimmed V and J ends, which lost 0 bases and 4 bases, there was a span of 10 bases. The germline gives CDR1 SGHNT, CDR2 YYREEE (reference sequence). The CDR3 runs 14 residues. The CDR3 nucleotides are TGTGCCAGCAGCTTGGTGGGGGGTGGCACTGAAGCTTTCTTT. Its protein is CASSLVGGGTEAFF.

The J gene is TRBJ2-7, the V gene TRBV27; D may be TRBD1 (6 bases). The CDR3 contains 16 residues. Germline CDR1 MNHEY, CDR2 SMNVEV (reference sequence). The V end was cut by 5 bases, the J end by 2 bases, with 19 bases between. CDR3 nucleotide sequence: TGTGCCAGCAGTCCCCTCTCTGGGACAAAAACCTACGAGCAGTACTTC. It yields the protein CASSPLSGTKTYEQYF.

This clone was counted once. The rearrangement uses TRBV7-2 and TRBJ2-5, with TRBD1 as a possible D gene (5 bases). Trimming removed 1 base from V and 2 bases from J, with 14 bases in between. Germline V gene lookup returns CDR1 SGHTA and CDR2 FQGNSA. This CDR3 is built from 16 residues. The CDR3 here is CASSLEAGAGQETQYF. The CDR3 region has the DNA TGTGCCAGCAGCTTAGAAGCTGGGGCTGGGCAAGAGACCCAGTACTTC.

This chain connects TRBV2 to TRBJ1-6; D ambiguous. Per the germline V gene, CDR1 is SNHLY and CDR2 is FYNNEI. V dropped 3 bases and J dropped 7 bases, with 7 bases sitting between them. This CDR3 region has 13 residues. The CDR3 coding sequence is TGTGCCAGCAGTGATGGAGTAAATTCACCCCTCCACTTT. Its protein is CASSDGVNSPLHF.

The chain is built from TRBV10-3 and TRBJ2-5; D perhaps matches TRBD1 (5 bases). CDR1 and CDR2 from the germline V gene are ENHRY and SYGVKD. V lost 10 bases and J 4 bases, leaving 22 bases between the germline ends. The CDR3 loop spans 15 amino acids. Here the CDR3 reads CATLRRSGQGETQYF. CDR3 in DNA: TGTGCCACCCTAAGGCGTTCAGGGCAAGGAGAGACCCAGTACTTC.

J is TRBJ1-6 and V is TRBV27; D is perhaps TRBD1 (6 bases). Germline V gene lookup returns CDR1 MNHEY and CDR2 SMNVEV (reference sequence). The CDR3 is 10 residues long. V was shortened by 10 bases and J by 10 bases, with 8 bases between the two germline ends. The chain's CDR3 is CATGGSPLHF. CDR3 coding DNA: TGTGCCACGGGGGGCTCACCCCTCCACTTT.

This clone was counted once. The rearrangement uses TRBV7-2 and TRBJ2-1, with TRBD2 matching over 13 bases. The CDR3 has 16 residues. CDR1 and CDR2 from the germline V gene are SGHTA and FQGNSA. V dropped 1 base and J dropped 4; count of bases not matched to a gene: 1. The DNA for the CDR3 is TGTGCCAGCAGCTTAGTGACTAGCGGGGGGTACAATGAGCAGTTCTTC. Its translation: CASSLVTSGGYNEQFF.

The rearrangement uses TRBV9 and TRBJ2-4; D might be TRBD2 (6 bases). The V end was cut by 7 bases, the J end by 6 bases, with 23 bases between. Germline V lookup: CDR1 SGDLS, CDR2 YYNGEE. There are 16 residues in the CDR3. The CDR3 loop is CASDLGGAGSGNIQYF. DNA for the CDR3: TGTGCCAGCGATCTAGGAGGGGCAGGATCGGGAAACATTCAGTACTTC.

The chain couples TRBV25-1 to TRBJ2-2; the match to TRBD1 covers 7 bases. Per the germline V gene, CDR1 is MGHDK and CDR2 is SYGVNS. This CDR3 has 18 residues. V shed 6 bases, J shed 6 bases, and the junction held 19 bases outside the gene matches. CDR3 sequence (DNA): TGTGCCAGCAGCGACCGCCGGACGGAAACAGGGGTCCCCGGGGAGCTGTTTTTT. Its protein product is CASSDRRTETGVPGELFF.

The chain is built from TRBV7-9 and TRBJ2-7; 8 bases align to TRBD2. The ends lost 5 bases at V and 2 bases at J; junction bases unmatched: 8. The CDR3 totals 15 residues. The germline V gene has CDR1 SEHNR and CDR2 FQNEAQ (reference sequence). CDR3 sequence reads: CASSMPLAGTYEQYF. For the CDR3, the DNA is TGTGCCAGCAGCATGCCCTTAGCGGGGACCTACGAGCAGTACTTC. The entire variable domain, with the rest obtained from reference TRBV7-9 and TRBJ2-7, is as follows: DTGVSQNPRHKITKRGQNVTFRCDPISEHNRLYWYRQTLGQGPEFLTYFQNEAQLEKSRLLSDRFSAERPKGSFSTLEIQRTEQGDSAMYLCASSMPLAGTYEQYFGPGTRLTVT.

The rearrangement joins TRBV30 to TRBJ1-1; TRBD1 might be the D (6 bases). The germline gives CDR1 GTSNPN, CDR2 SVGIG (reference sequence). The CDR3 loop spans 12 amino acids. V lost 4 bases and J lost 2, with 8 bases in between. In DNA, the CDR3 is TGTGCCTGGACCAGGGGCAACACTGAAGCTTTCTTT. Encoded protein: CAWTRGNTEAFF.

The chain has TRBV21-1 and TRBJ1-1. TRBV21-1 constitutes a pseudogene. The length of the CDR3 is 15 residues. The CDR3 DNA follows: TGTGCCAGCAGCAAAGGGGGGAGGGAGGACACTGAAGCTTTCTTT. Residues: CASSKGGREDTEAFF.

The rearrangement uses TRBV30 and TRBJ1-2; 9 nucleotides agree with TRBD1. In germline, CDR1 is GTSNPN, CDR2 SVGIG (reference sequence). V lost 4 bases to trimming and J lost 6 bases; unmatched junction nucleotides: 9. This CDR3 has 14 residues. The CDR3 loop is CAWTETGGADGYTF. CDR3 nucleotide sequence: TGTGCCTGGACTGAAACAGGGGGCGCCGATGGCTACACCTTC. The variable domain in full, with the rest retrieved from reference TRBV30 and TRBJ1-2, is SQTIHQWPATLVQPVGSPLSLECTVEGTSNPNLYWYRQAAGRGLQLLFYSVGIGQISSEVPQNLSASRPQDRQFILSSKKLLLSDSGFYLCAWTETGGADGYTFGSGTRLTVV.

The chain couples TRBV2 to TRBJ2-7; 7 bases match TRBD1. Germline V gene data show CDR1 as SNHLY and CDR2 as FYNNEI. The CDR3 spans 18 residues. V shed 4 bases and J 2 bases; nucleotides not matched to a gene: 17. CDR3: CASSGRGSAGQFPYEQYF. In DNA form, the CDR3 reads TGTGCCAGCAGTGGCAGGGGGAGCGCAGGCCAATTCCCCTACGAGCAGTACTTC.

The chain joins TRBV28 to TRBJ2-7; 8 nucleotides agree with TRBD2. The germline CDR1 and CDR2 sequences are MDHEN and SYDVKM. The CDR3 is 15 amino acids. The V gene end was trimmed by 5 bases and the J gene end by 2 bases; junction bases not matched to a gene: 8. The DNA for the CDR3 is TGTGCCAGCAGTATTACTAGCGGATTCGCCTACGAGCAGTACTTC. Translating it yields CASSITSGFAYEQYF. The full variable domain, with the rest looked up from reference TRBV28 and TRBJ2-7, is DVKVTQSSRYLVKRTGEKVFLECVQDMDHENMFWYRQDPGLGLRLIYFSYDVKMKEKGDIPEGYSVSREKKERFSLILESASTNQTSMYLCASSITSGFAYEQYFGPGTRLTVT.

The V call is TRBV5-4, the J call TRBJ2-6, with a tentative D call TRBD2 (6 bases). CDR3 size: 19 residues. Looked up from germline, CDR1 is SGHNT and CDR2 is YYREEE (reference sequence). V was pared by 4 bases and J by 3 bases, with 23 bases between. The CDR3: CASSLGPGLEGGGANVLTF. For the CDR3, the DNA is TGTGCCAGCAGCCTTGGACCAGGCCTGGAGGGCGGTGGGGCCAACGTCCTGACTTTC.